The present T cell receptor (beta chain) was sequenced within a study of shared clonotypes between healthy human individuals. Nashville, Tennessee was home to all donors, each a Caucasian adult. The CDR3 is made up of 13 amino acids. J lost 7 bases, V lost 7 bases, and 11 bases had no gene match. Germline CDR1 reads SGHRS; CDR2 reads YFSETQ. TCRdb keeps only in-frame clones here, not all; method: immunoSEQ multiplex PCR. This table has 1,100,000 or so clones, around 82% appearing once. This TCR came from a man aged 18 to 30 in good health. Some clones in this sample may be carry-over from other donors' samples. The sequenced sample consisted of memory CD4+ T cells from PBMCs. The subset was: CD45RA-negative fraction. This chain links TRBV5-1 with TRBJ2-7, with 7 bases identical to TRBD1. The CDR3 DNA sequence: TGCGCCAGCCGAATTACAGGGGCCGAGGAGCAGTACTTC. This translates into CASRITGAEEQYF.